This T cell receptor (beta chain) was sequenced for a study of OX40 agonist ivuxolimab in advanced cancers. At the level of the study: Hepatocellular carcinoma, melanoma, renal cell or head and neck cancer was diagnosed in the dose-escalation patients. Three partial responders included one hepatocellular carcinoma patient and two cutaneous melanoma patients.

Whole-study findings and limits: Both CD4+ and CD8+ T cell populations in blood had undergone clonal expansion by week 6 at 0.1 to 3.0 mg/kg. In the expanded peripheral T cells, antigen specificity was never determined.

This clone has just a few counts. Antigen specificity is unknown. The table came from immunoSEQ multiplex PCR; TCRdb's copy has only in-frame clones and leaves some out. This sample carries 45,000 to 60,000 clones, 70% to 90% of them seen once, and the ten largest clones take 5% to 5.5%. CDR1 SGHRS and CDR2 YFSETQ come from the germline V gene. The CDR3 covers 13 residues. Trimming removed 4 bases from V and 5 bases from J; junction bases left unmatched: 1. The source material was CD4+ or CD8+ T cells sorted from blood, sampled in a trial of the OX40 agonist ivuxolimab. The origin of this receptor is an adult with an advanced solid tumor such as melanoma, head and neck, liver or kidney cancer. This chain connects TRBV5-1 to TRBJ2-5, with 11 bases lining up with TRBD1. For the CDR3, the DNA is TGCGCCAGCAGCAGGGACAGGGGGGAGACCCAGTACTTC. Protein product: CASSRDRGETQYF.